This T cell receptor beta chain was found in a study of T cell responses to AZD1222 COVID-19 vaccine. There are 15 residues in the CDR3. Looked up from germline, CDR1 is LNHDA and CDR2 is SQIVND (reference sequence). The V gene end was trimmed by 3 bases and the J gene end by 8 bases; junction bases not matched to a gene: 10. Assay used: immunoSEQ multiplex PCR; TCRdb lists only in-frame clones, some missing. The sample has some 150,000 clones, approximately 85% seen once. This specimen was peripheral blood, taken 28 days after the second dose of the MenACWY control vaccine. The sequence was obtained from an adult who received the MenACWY meningococcal vaccine as a control. The rearrangement links TRBV19 to TRBJ1-3; 7 bases are shared with TRBD1. CDR3 DNA sequence: TGTGCCAGTAGTATCCGGAACGGACAGGAAGACACCATATATTTT. Translating gives CASSIRNGQEDTIYF.